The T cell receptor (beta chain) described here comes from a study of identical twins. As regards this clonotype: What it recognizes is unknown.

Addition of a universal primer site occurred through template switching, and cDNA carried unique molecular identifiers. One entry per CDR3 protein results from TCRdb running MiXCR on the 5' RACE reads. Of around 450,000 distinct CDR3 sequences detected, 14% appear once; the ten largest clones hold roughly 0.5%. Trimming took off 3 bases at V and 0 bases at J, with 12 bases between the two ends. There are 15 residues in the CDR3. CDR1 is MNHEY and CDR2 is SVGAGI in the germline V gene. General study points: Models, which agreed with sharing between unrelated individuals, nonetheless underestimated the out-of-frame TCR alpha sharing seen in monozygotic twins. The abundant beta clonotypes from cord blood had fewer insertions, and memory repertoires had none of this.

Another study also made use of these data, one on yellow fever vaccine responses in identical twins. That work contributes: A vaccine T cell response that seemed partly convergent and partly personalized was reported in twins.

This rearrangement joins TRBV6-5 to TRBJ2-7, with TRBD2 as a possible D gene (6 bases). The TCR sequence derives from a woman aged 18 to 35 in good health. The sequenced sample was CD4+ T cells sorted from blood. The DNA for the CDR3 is TGTGCCAGCAGTTATAGCCGGGGGAGCTCCTACGAGCAGTACTTC. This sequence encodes CASSYSRGSSYEQYF.